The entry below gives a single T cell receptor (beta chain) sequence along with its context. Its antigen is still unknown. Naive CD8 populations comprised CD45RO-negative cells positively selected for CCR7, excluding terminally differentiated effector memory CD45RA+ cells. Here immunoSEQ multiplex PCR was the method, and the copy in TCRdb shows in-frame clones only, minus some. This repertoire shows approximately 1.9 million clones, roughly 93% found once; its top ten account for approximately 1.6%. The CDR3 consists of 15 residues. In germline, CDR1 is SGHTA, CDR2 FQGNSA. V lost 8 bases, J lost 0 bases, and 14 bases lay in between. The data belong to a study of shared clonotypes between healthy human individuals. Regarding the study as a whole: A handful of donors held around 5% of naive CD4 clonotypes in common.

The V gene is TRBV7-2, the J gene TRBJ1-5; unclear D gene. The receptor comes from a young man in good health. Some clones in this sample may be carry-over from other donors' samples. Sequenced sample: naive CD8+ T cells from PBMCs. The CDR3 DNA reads TGTGCCAGCCGCTCCGGTAAGGATAGCAATCAGCCCCAGCATTTT. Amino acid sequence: CASRSGKDSNQPQHF.